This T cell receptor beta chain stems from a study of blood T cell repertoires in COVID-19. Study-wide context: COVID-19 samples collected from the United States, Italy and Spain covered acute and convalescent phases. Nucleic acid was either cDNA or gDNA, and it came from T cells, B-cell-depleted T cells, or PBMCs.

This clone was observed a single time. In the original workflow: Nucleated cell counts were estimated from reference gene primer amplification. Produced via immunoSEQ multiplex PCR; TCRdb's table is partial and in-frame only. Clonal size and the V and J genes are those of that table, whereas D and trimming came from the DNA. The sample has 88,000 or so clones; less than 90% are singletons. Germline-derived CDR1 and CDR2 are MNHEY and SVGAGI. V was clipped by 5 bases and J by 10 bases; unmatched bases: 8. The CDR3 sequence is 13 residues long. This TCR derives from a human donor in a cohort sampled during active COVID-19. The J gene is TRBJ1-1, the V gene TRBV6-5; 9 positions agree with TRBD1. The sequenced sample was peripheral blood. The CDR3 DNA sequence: TGTGCCAGCAGTACACCGGGACAGGGTGGAGCTTTCTTT. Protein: CASSTPGQGGAFF.